This TCR beta chain was sequenced for a study of vaccination effects on CD4 cells after COVID-19. Study details: Participants were given two doses of BNT162b2 or mRNA-1273 vaccine.

Concerning this clone: Its specificity is unknown.

Sequencing in the ViraFEST assay came after antigen-specific CD4+ T cells had been expanded with viral peptide pools, which were used to stimulate PBMC. The culture ran for approximately 9 days before CD4+ T cells were isolated. Each vaccine recipient was nucleocapsid antibody negative and had no prior SARS-CoV-2 infection. PBMC cultures contained approximately 1.8 million cells per well, about 10 IU/ml IL-2 and approximately 9.4 ug/ml peptides. TCRdb keeps only in-frame clones here, not all; method: immunoSEQ multiplex PCR. The sample has about 43,000 clones, 70% to 80% seen once. With 4 bases removed from V and 0 bases from J, the gap between germline ends came to 10 bases. Germline V lookup: CDR1 SQVTM, CDR2 ANQGSEA. The CDR3 is made up of 14 amino acids.

The TCR originated in a human donor who received a COVID-19 vaccine. The rearrangement links TRBV29-1 to TRBJ2-1; D gene unclear. Specimen: CD4+ T cells from PBMCs cultured with SARS-CoV-2 spike peptides, collected before COVID-19 vaccination. CDR3: CSVGRSLSYNEQFF. DNA for the CDR3: TGCAGCGTTGGCAGGTCGCTCTCCTACAATGAGCAGTTCTTC.